The rows below give T cell receptor beta chains drawn from one sample of a study of cytomegalovirus exposure and HLA in healthy donors. Using immunoSEQ multiplex PCR, the repertoire was profiled, and TCRdb retains in-frame clones only, with some absent. The sample yields about 150,000 clones, about 64% seen once. The sequencing input was PBMCs. The receptors originated from a woman in her fifties or sixties in good health and CMV-seropositive. CDR3s include the opening cysteine and the closing phenylalanine or tryptophan. D genes are given only for firm matches. Rows give clone size only sometimes, using once, few, many, or a class for an expanded clone.

>TRBD1|TRBV19|TRBJ1-2|NA
CAIRTGGDYGYTF
TGTGCCATTCGGACAGGGGGCGACTATGGCTACACCTTC
>NA|TRBV5-4|TRBJ1-2|few
CASSYRGAAGGYTF
TGTGCCAGCAGCTACCGCGGGGCCGCGGGAGGCTACACCTTC
>TRBD2|TRBV13|TRBJ2-1|few
CASSLQGGGRFF
TGTGCCAGCAGCCTCCAGGGCGGGGGTCGGTTCTTC
>NA|TRBV29-1|TRBJ2-3|NA
CSVEGAGRRRLDTQYF
TGCAGCGTTGAGGGGGCCGGTCGTAGAAGATTAGATACGCAGTATTTT
>NA|TRBV7-9|TRBJ2-7|NA
CATWEYDEQYF
TGTGCCACTTGGGAGTACGACGAGCAGTACTTC
>TRBD1|TRBV9|TRBJ1-2|NA
CASSGDRDYGYTF
TGTGCCAGCAGCGGGGACAGGGACTATGGCTACACCTTC
>TRBD1|TRBV6-4|TRBJ2-7|once
CASSERTGGGYEQYF
TGTGCCAGCAGTGAAAGGACAGGTGGGGGCTACGAGCAGTACTTC
>TRBD1|TRBV5-4|TRBJ2-5|NA
CASSPRTGTQETQYF
TGTGCCAGCAGCCCACGGACAGGGACCCAAGAGACCCAGTACTTC
>NA|TRBV21-1|TRBJ2-7|NA
CASSKDNSWVIYEQYF
TGTGCCAGCAGCAAAGACAACAGCTGGGTGATCTACGAGCAGTACTTC
>NA|TRBV4-3|TRBJ1-2|NA
CASSQDANSLYGYTF
TGCGCCAGCAGCCAAGATGCCAACAGCCTCTATGGCTACACCTTC
>TRBD1|TRBV7-3|TRBJ2-5|few
CASSLIPQGRETQYF
TGTGCCAGCAGCTTAATCCCACAGGGGCGAGAGACCCAGTACTTC
>NA|TRBV4-3|TRBJ2-6|NA
CASSQEVSGANVLTF
TGCGCCAGCAGCCAGGAGGTTTCTGGGGCCAACGTCCTGACTTTC
>TRBD2|TRBV30|TRBJ2-7|NA
CAWSVGLAGVVQYF
TGTGCCTGGAGTGTGGGACTAGCGGGAGTGGTGCAGTACTTC